This TCR beta chain was sequenced for a study of blood T cell repertoires in COVID-19. Study details: In each case, the material was cDNA or gDNA derived from T cells, B-cell-depleted T cells, or PBMCs.

Trimming removed 3 bases from V and 4 bases from J, with 9 bases in between. Per germline, CDR1 LNHNV and CDR2 YYDKDF (reference sequence). This CDR3 has 13 residues. Using immunoSEQ multiplex PCR, the repertoire was profiled, and TCRdb retains in-frame clones only, with some absent. The table includes tens of thousands of clones, about 88% detected once. V and J are TRBV15 and TRBJ1-1, with D possibly being TRBD1 (5 bases). The sample consisted of peripheral blood. The sequence came from a human donor in a cohort sampled during active COVID-19. CDR3 coding DNA: TGTGCCACCAGCAGCGTCAGGGTCACTGAAGCTTTCTTT. Protein sequence: CATSSVRVTEAFF.